These 32 T cell receptor beta chains were all obtained from the same sample, sequenced in a study of identical twins. One entry per CDR3 protein results from TCRdb running MiXCR on the 5' RACE reads. The table includes approximately 680,000 distinct CDR3 sequences, roughly 7.2% detected once. This sample also belongs to another study, concerning yellow fever vaccine responses in identical twins.

Sequenced: PBMCs. The receptors originated from a woman under 30 in good health.

This clonotype has ten or more counts. This sequence joins TRBV20-1 and TRBJ2-3; possibly TRBD2 for D (5 bases). This CDR3 has 14 residues. Germline loops: CDR1 DFQATT, CDR2 SNEGSKA (reference sequence). V gave up 6 bases and J gave up 1 base, with 14 bases separating them. The CDR3 sequence is CSAPAYSGTDTQYF. The CDR3 DNA follows: TGCAGTGCGCCAGCCTATAGCGGCACAGATACGCAGTATTTT.

CDR3 in amino acids: CAIGSLAGADEQFF. CDR3 nucleotides: TGTGCCATCGGATCCCTAGCGGGAGCTGACGAGCAGTTCTTC. This chain uses TRBV10-3 with TRBJ2-1, with 10 bases lining up with TRBD2. The V segment lost 8 bases and the J segment 10 bases; nucleotides outside the gene matches: 11. The germline CDR1 and CDR2 sequences are ENHRY and SYGVKD. CDR3 length: 14 residues.

V is TRBV28 and J is TRBJ2-3; D gene uncertain. The CDR3 runs 14 residues. The V and J ends lost 6 bases and 3 bases respectively, with 13 bases between them. Germline CDR1 MDHEN, CDR2 SYDVKM. CDR3 bases: TGTGCCAGCAGCTCCCATCCGGAGACAGATACGCAGTATTTT. It yields the protein CASSSHPETDTQYF.

This clonotype was recorded a few times. The rearrangement uses TRBV18 and TRBJ2-3, with D hard to call. The germline V gene encodes CDR1 KGHSH and CDR2 LQKENI. The V gene lost 6 bases and the J gene lost 2 bases, with 9 bases spanning the gap. CDR3 size: 13 residues. The CDR3 region is CASSHGVTDTQYF. The CDR3, as DNA: TGTGCCAGCTCCCACGGTGTCACAGATACGCAGTATTTT.

This clonotype was detected many times. The rearrangement links TRBV12-5 to TRBJ1-2; D ambiguous. Trimming shortened V by 5 bases and J by 4 bases, and 2 bases separated the two germline ends. The CDR3 loop spans 10 amino acids. Germline V gene lookup returns CDR1 LGHNT and CDR2 FRNRAP. The CDR3 here is CASGPYGYTF. DNA for the CDR3: TGTGCTAGTGGTCCCTATGGCTACACCTTC.

This clonotype was observed many times. The V gene is TRBV6-2 or TRBV6-3, the J gene TRBJ1-1; D remains ambiguous. Germline CDR1 reads MNHEY; CDR2 reads SVGEGT. Trimming stripped 2 bases from V and 0 bases from J, with 7 bases between. The CDR3 loop spans 14 amino acids. The CDR3 region is CASSYSAMNTEAFF. CDR3 bases: TGTGCCAGCAGTTACAGCGCTATGAACACTGAAGCTTTCTTT.

The chain combines TRBV2 with TRBJ1-2; D uncertain. Per the germline V gene, CDR1 is SNHLY and CDR2 is FYNNEI. The CDR3 totals 14 residues. The V and J ends lost 2 bases and 2 bases respectively, with 9 bases between them. CDR3 DNA: TGTGCCAGCAGTGAAACTAAGGACAACTATGGCTACACCTTC. Translated: CASSETKDNYGYTF.

This clonotype turned up a few times. This chain joins TRBV12-3 or TRBV12-4 and TRBJ2-5; no reliable D call. The CDR3 has 14 amino acids. The germline V and J ends were trimmed by 5 bases and 2 bases, with 12 bases remaining between them. CDR3 in amino acids: CASSQRHRQETQYF. As DNA, the CDR3 is TGTGCCAGCAGTCAAAGACATAGGCAAGAGACCCAGTACTTC.

This clonotype was seen more than once but under ten times. The chain is built from TRBV7-8 and TRBJ2-3; D is uncertain. The germline V gene has CDR1 SGHVS and CDR2 FQNEAQ. V lost 1 base and J lost 4, with 12 bases in between. This CDR3 comprises 15 residues. CDR3 nucleotide sequence: TGTGCCAGCAGCTTAGTAATTAGAGACGCAGATACGCAGTATTTT. Protein: CASSLVIRDADTQYF.

The rearrangement links TRBV29-1 to TRBJ1-2, with D possibly being TRBD1 (5 bases). CDR3 size: 14 residues. CDR1 is SQVTM and CDR2 is ANQGSEA in the germline V gene. Trimming took 3 bases from V and 0 from J, leaving 11 bases between them. The CDR3 reads CSVDLQEANYGYTF. In DNA form, the CDR3 reads TGCAGCGTTGACCTACAGGAAGCTAACTATGGCTACACCTTC.

The gene calls are TRBV20-1 and TRBJ1-6; D remains ambiguous. V was shortened by 4 bases and J by 7 bases, with 14 bases between the two germline ends. Germline values: CDR1 DFQATT, CDR2 SNEGSKA (reference sequence). CDR3 size: 14 residues. CDR3 in amino acids: CSAIDGVRNSPLHF. The CDR3 region has the DNA TGCAGTGCTATTGATGGGGTCCGGAATTCACCCCTCCACTTT.

This clonotype was picked up a small number of times. The chain links TRBV15 to TRBJ2-1, with 13 nucleotides matching TRBD2. Germline V CDR1 and CDR2: LNHNV, YYDKDF (reference sequence). This CDR3 region has 17 residues. V shed 0 bases, J shed 8 bases, and the junction held 7 bases outside the gene matches. The CDR3 DNA follows: TGTGCCACCAGCAGAGACCCGGGACTAGCGGGGAGGGATGAGCAGTTCTTC. Translation gives CATSRDPGLAGRDEQFF.

The chain couples TRBV10-1 to TRBJ2-1; 15 bases line up with TRBD2. In germline, CDR1 is WNHNN, CDR2 SYGVQD (reference sequence). The CDR3 length is 17 residues. Trimming took 2 bases from V and 8 from J; bases not matched to a gene: 7. The DNA for the CDR3 is TGCGCCAGCAGTGAGGGACTAGCGGGGGGGTCCTCCTATGAGCAGTTCTTC. It yields the protein CASSEGLAGGSSYEQFF.

This clonotype was recorded a few times. The genes are TRBV20-1 and TRBJ1-4; tentatively, D is TRBD1 (6 bases). Trimming took 5 bases from V and 1 from J, leaving 8 bases between them. Germline CDR1 and CDR2: DFQATT and SNEGSKA (reference sequence). CDR3 size: 13 residues. CDR3 nucleotide sequence: TGCAGTGCTTACAGGGTAACTAATGAAAAACTGTTTTTT. This gives the protein CSAYRVTNEKLFF.

V gene TRBV4-1 combines with J gene TRBJ2-3; TRBD2 matches 10 bases. The V gene end was trimmed by 5 bases and the J gene end by 8 bases; junction bases not matched to a gene: 10. CDR3 size: 15 residues. From germline, CDR1 is MGHRA and CDR2 YSYEKL. The CDR3 DNA follows: TGCGCCAGCAGCAAAATAGCGGGGGGACCAGTTACGCAGTATTTT. The encoded protein is CASSKIAGGPVTQYF.

DNA for the CDR3: TGTGCCAGCGAGGTAGGGCGGGGATACAATGAGCAGTTCTTC. This sequence encodes CASEVGRGYNEQFF. The genes are TRBV2 and TRBJ2-1, with D perhaps TRBD2 (6 bases). V shed 8 bases and J shed 4 bases, with 15 bases lying between them. CDR3 length: 14 amino acids. Germline V gene data show CDR1 as SNHLY and CDR2 as FYNNEI.

This clonotype was counted a few times. The junction and the germline gene differ at one end; a read error may be behind it. The J gene is TRBJ1-1, the V gene TRBV7-8; D might be TRBD1 (5 bases). The germline gives CDR1 SGHVS, CDR2 FQNEAQ. The CDR3 extends over 15 amino acids. For the CDR3, the DNA is TGTGCCAGCAGCTTATTTAGGGGATTGAAAACTGAAGCTTTCTTT. Protein sequence: CASSLFRGLKTEAFF.

This sequence joins TRBV5-6 and TRBJ2-3; 7 bases align to TRBD2. Trimming removed 0 bases from V and 8 bases from J; junction bases left unmatched: 9. This CDR3 has 15 amino acids. CDR1 is SGHDT, CDR2 YYEEEE, per germline. CDR3 loop: CASSLVGTKVGTQYF. In nucleotides, the CDR3 is TGTGCCAGCAGCTTGGTGGGGACTAAGGTCGGTACGCAGTATTTT.

This clonotype was seen a few times. The genes are TRBV6-5 and TRBJ2-1, with TRBD2 matching over 7 bases. V lost 4 bases to trimming and J lost 2 bases; unmatched junction nucleotides: 2. Germline CDR1 and CDR2: MNHEY and SVGAGI. The CDR3 runs 14 residues. CDR3 bases: TGTGCCAGCAGTTTACTAGCGCCCTACAATGAGCAGTTCTTC. Amino acid sequence: CASSLLAPYNEQFF.

This sequence joins TRBV12-3 or TRBV12-4 and TRBJ2-7; 7 nucleotides line up with TRBD2. This CDR3 has 14 amino acids. V lost 3 bases, J lost 4 bases, and 6 bases stayed unmatched. CDR3 region: CASSFTAGEYEQYF. CDR3 DNA: TGTGCCAGCAGTTTCACTGCGGGAGAGTACGAGCAGTACTTC.

Worth noting for this clonotype: Possible read error: a much larger clone is one base away. The V and J genes are TRBV4-2 and TRBJ2-1, with D hard to call. V was pared by 4 bases and J by 0 bases, with 7 bases between. The CDR3 totals 14 residues. Germline loops: CDR1 LGHNA, CDR2 YNFKEQ. The DNA of the CDR3 is TGTGCCAGCAGCCCCAGGCCCTCCTACAATGAGCAGTTCTTC. It is translated as CASSPRPSYNEQFF.

The genes are TRBV5-1 and TRBJ2-1; 8 bases map to TRBD1. Germline CDR1 SGHRS, CDR2 YFSETQ. With 8 bases clipped from V and 6 bases from J, the junction kept 10 bases outside the gene matches. CDR3 length: 14 amino acids. The chain's CDR3 is CASYSGGWGNEQFF. The CDR3 nucleotides are TGCGCCAGTTATTCAGGGGGCTGGGGCAATGAGCAGTTCTTC.

This clonotype was counted between two and nine times. The V and J genes are TRBV29-1 and TRBJ1-1; D gene unclear. CDR3 length equals 10 residues. CDR1 is SQVTM and CDR2 is ANQGSEA in the germline V gene. The CDR3: CSGVNTEAFF. The CDR3 DNA reads TGCAGTGGGGTGAACACTGAAGCTTTCTTT. Using reference TRBV29-1 and TRBJ1-1 for the parts outside the CDR3, the full variable domain is SAVISQKPSRDICQRGTSLTIQCQVDSQVTMMFWYRQQPGQSLTLIATANQGSEATYESGFVIDKFPISRPNLTFSTLTVSNMSPEDSSIYLCSGVNTEAFFGQGTRLTVV.

The V call is TRBV29-1, the J call TRBJ2-3; D not resolved. The V gene lost 2 bases and the J gene lost 2 bases, with 14 bases spanning the gap. This CDR3 spans 15 amino acids. Germline-derived CDR1 and CDR2 are SQVTM and ANQGSEA. CDR3 nucleotide sequence: TGCAGCGTTGAAACTGCCTTTAGCCTCACAGATACGCAGTATTTT. This gives the protein CSVETAFSLTDTQYF.

This clonotype showed up many times. The chain joins TRBV2 to TRBJ2-7; a weak D match, TRBD1 (5 bases). Germline CDR1 reads SNHLY; CDR2 reads FYNNEI. Trimming shortened V by 6 bases and J by 2 bases, and 14 bases separated the two germline ends. The CDR3 loop spans 14 amino acids. The CDR3: CASSPQGRPYEQYV. In DNA form, the CDR3 reads TGTGCCAGCAGCCCCCAGGGCAGGCCCTACGAGCAGTACGTC.

This clonotype was counted a few times. This chain uses TRBV7-6 with TRBJ2-2; 7 bases fit TRBD1. This CDR3 is 16 amino acids long. The V and J ends lost 2 bases and 0 bases, in that order; junction bases with no gene match: 3. CDR1 is SGHVS and CDR2 is FNYEAQ in the germline V gene. The chain's CDR3 is CASSLMGQSNTGELFF. As DNA, the CDR3 is TGTGCCAGCAGCTTAATGGGACAGTCGAACACCGGGGAGCTGTTTTTT.

This clonotype showed up many times. The chain links TRBV20-1 to TRBJ2-7; D is uncertain. Germline V gene lookup returns CDR1 DFQATT and CDR2 SNEGSKA (reference sequence). The V end was cut by 3 bases, the J end by 2 bases, with 11 bases between. CDR3 length equals 13 residues. CDR3 loop: CSASQADPYEQYF. CDR3 in DNA: TGCAGTGCTAGTCAGGCGGACCCCTACGAGCAGTACTTC.

The table lists this clonotype with a few counts. The V and J genes are TRBV5-5 and TRBJ1-2; D ambiguous. Germline V lookup: CDR1 SGHKS, CDR2 YYEKEE (reference sequence). V dropped 1 base and J dropped 7 bases, with 5 bases sitting between them. This CDR3 is 11 amino acids long. The CDR3 DNA reads TGTGCCAGCAGCTTGAACATTGGCTACACCTTC. Protein: CASSLNIGYTF. Full variable domain (missing parts from reference TRBV5-5 and TRBJ1-2): DAGVTQSPTHLIKTRGQQVTLRCSPISGHKSVSWYQQVLGQGPQFIFQYYEKEERGRGNFPDRFSARQFPNYSSELNVNALLLGDSALYLCASSLNIGYTFGSGTRLTVV.

This clonotype appeared a few times. V and J are TRBV10-1 and TRBJ1-1; TRBD1 aligns across 10 bases. The CDR3 length is 12 residues. V shed 3 bases and J 10 bases; nucleotides not matched to a gene: 2. Germline-derived CDR1 and CDR2 are WNHNN and SYGVQD (reference sequence). CDR3 sequence reads: CASSDRTGGAFF. CDR3 bases: TGCGCCAGCAGTGACCGGACAGGGGGAGCTTTCTTT.

The chain employs TRBV20-1 and TRBJ2-3; the D gene could be TRBD1 or TRBD2 (5 bases each). The CDR3 totals 15 residues. Per germline, CDR1 DFQATT and CDR2 SNEGSKA (reference sequence). CDR3: CRRGFGHLSTDTQYF. For the CDR3, the DNA is TGCAGGAGGGGCTTTGGCCACCTTAGCACAGATACGCAGTATTTT.

The CDR3 DNA reads TGTGCCAGCAGTTCCGCCCTTCAATACGAGCAGTACTTC. Protein product: CASSSALQYEQYF. V is TRBV6-5 and J is TRBJ2-7; D gene ambiguous. This CDR3 region has 13 residues. Trimming cost V 4 bases and J 4 bases, with 11 bases left between them. Germline V gene data show CDR1 as MNHEY and CDR2 as SVGAGI.

The chain joins TRBV20-1 to TRBJ1-1; D is possibly TRBD1 (5 bases). Germline CDR1 reads DFQATT; CDR2 reads SNEGSKA (reference sequence). V was pared by 6 bases and J by 2 bases, with 10 bases between. This CDR3 region has 12 residues. The CDR3 loop reads CSASGHNTEAFF. In nucleotides, the CDR3 is TGCAGTGCCTCGGGGCACAACACTGAAGCTTTCTTT.